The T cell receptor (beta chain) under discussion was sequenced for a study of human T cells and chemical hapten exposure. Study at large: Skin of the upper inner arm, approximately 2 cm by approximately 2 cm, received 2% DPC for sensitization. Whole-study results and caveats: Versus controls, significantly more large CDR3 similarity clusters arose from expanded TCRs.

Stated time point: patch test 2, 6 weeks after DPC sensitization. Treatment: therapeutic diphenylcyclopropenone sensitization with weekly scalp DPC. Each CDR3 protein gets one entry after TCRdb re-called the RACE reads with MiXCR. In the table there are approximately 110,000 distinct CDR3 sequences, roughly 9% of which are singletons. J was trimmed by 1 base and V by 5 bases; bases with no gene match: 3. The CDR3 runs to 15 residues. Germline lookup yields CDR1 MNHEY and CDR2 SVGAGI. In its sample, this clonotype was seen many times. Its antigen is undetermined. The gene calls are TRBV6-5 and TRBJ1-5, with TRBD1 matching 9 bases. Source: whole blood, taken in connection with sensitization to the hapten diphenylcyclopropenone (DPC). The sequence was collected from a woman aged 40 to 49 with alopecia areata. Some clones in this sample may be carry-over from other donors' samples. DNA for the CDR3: TGTGCCAGCAGTGGGGACAGGGCGAGCAATCAGCCCCAGCATTTT. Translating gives CASSGDRASNQPQHF.